This passage covers 15 T cell receptor beta chains from one sample sequenced in a study of T cells in Graves' hyperthyroidism and ophthalmopathy. TCR beta CDR3 region amplification was performed from RNA transcripts. The HTBI primer set drove a first-round RT-PCR of the TCR CDR3. One entry per CDR3 protein results from TCRdb running MiXCR on the multiplex PCR reads. The data show roughly 300,000 distinct CDR3 sequences, with approximately 18% seen just once and approximately 54% held by the top ten. The specimen sequenced was blood. These receptors were taken from a woman between 45 and 60 years old with Graves' hyperthyroidism.

Notes on this clonotype: This may arise from a read error, as a much more abundant clone is one base away. The chain carries TRBV28 and TRBJ2-7; D is possibly TRBD1 or TRBD2 (5 bases each). Germline CDR1 MDHEN, CDR2 SYDVKM. CDR3 size: 13 residues. Trimming pared 5 bases from V and 7 bases from J, leaving 15 bases between. CDR3 region: CASSPTMRGEQYF. The CDR3 DNA is TGTGCCAGCAGTCCGACGATGAGGGGTGAGCAGTACTTC.

A few counts support this clonotype. The chain combines TRBV5-1 with TRBJ2-1; 12 bases align to TRBD2. The germline CDR1 and CDR2 sequences are SGHRS and YFSETQ. The CDR3 has 15 residues. Losses at the gene ends were 0 bases for V and 15 bases for J; bases not matched to a gene: 10. Here the CDR3 DNA reads TGCGCCAGCAGCTTGGCCCTAGCGGGAGGGCCATGGTTGTTCTTC. As protein: CASSLALAGGPWLFF.

This clonotype was observed at least ten times. J is TRBJ2-1 and V is TRBV13; D gene ambiguous. The CDR3 is made up of 12 amino acids. Germline-derived CDR1 and CDR2 are PRHDT and FYEKMQ (reference sequence). Trimming pared 5 bases from V and 9 bases from J, leaving 11 bases between. For the CDR3, the DNA is TGTGCCAGCAGCGCCGGCTCCGGTGAGCAGTTCTTC. Translated, it gives CASSAGSGEQFF.

The chain employs TRBV20-1 and TRBJ2-5; 13 nucleotides align to TRBD2. The CDR3 has 13 residues. V shed 6 bases and J 5 bases; nucleotides not matched to a gene: 3. In germline, CDR1 is DFQATT, CDR2 SNEGSKA (reference sequence). The CDR3 reads CSARTSGSETQYF. The CDR3 DNA is TGCAGTGCACGGACTAGCGGGAGTGAGACCCAGTACTTC.

This clonotype came up many times. The CDR3 sequence: CASSQSRSLDTQYF. The CDR3 region has the DNA TGTGCCAGCAGCCAGTCGAGATCTTTGGATACGCAGTATTTT. The chain couples TRBV3-1 to TRBJ2-3; D uncertain. The CDR3 contains 14 residues. V gave up 3 bases and J gave up 6 bases, with 13 bases separating them. Germline values: CDR1 LGHDT, CDR2 YNNKEL (reference sequence).

The chain has TRBV29-1 and TRBJ1-2, with a possible D match to TRBD1 (6 bases). The V end lost 7 bases, the J end lost 4 bases, and 13 bases lay between the germline ends. The CDR3 is 12 residues long. Germline CDR1 reads SQVTM; CDR2 reads ANQGSEA. In DNA form, the CDR3 reads TGCAGCGGGGGGGGACACGCCTATGGCTACACCTTC. Its protein is CSGGGHAYGYTF.

The chain links TRBV4-1 to TRBJ2-3; TRBD2 agrees at 10 bases. CDR3 length: 18 residues. With 0 bases clipped from V and 3 bases from J, the junction kept 9 bases outside the gene matches. Germline CDR1 and CDR2: MGHRA and YSYEKL. CDR3 nucleotide sequence: TGCGCCAGCAGCCAAGATCCGATAGCGGGGGGTAGAACAGATACGCAGTATTTT. This sequence encodes CASSQDPIAGGRTDTQYF.

This clonotype occurred many times. V is TRBV2 and J is TRBJ2-4; D is ambiguous. Deletions cut 0 bases from V and 0 bases from J, with 6 bases between. The CDR3 runs to 15 residues. Germline V gene sequence: CDR1 SNHLY, CDR2 FYNNEI. CDR3 bases: TGTGCCAGCAGTGAAGCGTTGGTAGCCAAAAACATTCAGTACTTC. This translates into CASSEALVAKNIQYF.

This clonotype was seen a handful of times. J is TRBJ1-1 and V is TRBV12-3 or TRBV12-4; TRBD1 is a possible D gene (5 bases). This CDR3 contains 12 residues. Deletions cut 6 bases from V and 4 bases from J, with 9 bases between. The CDR3 DNA follows: TGTGCCAGCAGGCCTAGGGGCACTGAAGCTTTCTTT. Protein sequence: CASRPRGTEAFF.

Only a few counts were recorded for this clonotype. The V and J genes are TRBV12-3 or TRBV12-4 and TRBJ1-2, with D perhaps matching TRBD1 (6 bases). This CDR3 is built from 13 residues. The V end lost 7 bases, the J end lost 6 bases, and 15 bases lay between the germline ends. CDR3 coding DNA: TGTGCCAGCACCTATCCAGGGGTTAATGGCTACACCTTC. Translated, it gives CASTYPGVNGYTF.

Regarding this clonotype: Given a much more abundant clone one base away, this may be a read error. V usage is TRBV18 and J usage is TRBJ2-5; either TRBD1 or TRBD2 may fit D (5 bases each). The germline gives CDR1 KGHSH, CDR2 LQKENI. This CDR3 has 14 residues. The CDR3 DNA reads TGTGCCAGCCCACCATCGGGGCTCCAAGAGACCCAGTACTTC. Translating gives CASPPSGLQETQYF.

About this clonotype: A read error may explain this, as a much larger clone is one base away. The chain uses TRBV6-2 or TRBV6-3 and TRBJ2-1; 10 nucleotides align to TRBD2. Germline CDR1 reads MNHEY; CDR2 reads SVGEGT. The CDR3 loop spans 16 amino acids. The V gene end was trimmed by 8 bases and the J gene end by 4 bases; junction bases not matched to a gene: 11. The CDR3 nucleotides are TGTGCCAGCGTCGCAACAGCGGGGGGGCTTTACAATGAGCAGTTCTTC. Translation: CASVATAGGLYNEQFF.

Many counts were recorded for this clonotype. The rearrangement links TRBV3-1 to TRBJ2-3; D is unresolved. Germline loops: CDR1 LGHDT, CDR2 YNNKEL (reference sequence). The CDR3 runs to 14 residues. V dropped 0 bases and J dropped 6 bases, with 10 bases sitting between them. CDR3 sequence (DNA): TGTGCCAGCAGCCAAGATACGGTTGCGGATACGCAGTATTTT. Its protein product is CASSQDTVADTQYF.

This clonotype was observed at least ten times. The chain's CDR3 is CASSEAGTSGIRETQYF. CDR3 DNA sequence: TGTGCCAGCAGTGAAGCGGGGACTAGCGGGATCAGGGAGACCCAGTACTTC. The V gene is TRBV2, the J gene TRBJ2-5, with 13 bases aligning to TRBD2. Germline V gene data show CDR1 as SNHLY and CDR2 as FYNNEI. The V and J ends lost 0 bases and 5 bases, in that order; junction bases with no gene match: 6. This CDR3 spans 17 amino acids.

This clonotype showed up just a few times. J is TRBJ2-1 and V is TRBV5-8; TRBD2 matches 12 bases. CDR3 length equals 15 residues. Germline assignment: CDR1 SGHTS and CDR2 YDEGEE. Trimming cost V 7 bases and J 8 bases; bases outside gene matches: 10. CDR3 protein: CASCRLAGVVDEQFF. CDR3 bases: TGTGCCAGCTGCCGACTAGCGGGAGTGGTTGATGAGCAGTTCTTC.